The 5 T cell receptor beta chains in this list originate from one sample, sequenced in a study of shared clonotypes between healthy human individuals. Assay used: immunoSEQ multiplex PCR; TCRdb lists only in-frame clones, some missing. Of 550,000 to 600,000 clones listed, around 77% are singletons. The sequencing sample was made of PBMCs. Source of these receptors: a woman in her thirties or forties in good health. Some clones in this sample may be carry-over from other donors' samples.

The V and J genes are TRBV5-5 and TRBJ1-2; D is ambiguous. The CDR3 consists of 15 residues. Trimming removed 0 bases from V and 1 base from J, with 10 bases in between. Looked up from germline, CDR1 is SGHKS and CDR2 is YYEKEE (reference sequence). This CDR3 reads CASSLGRIINYGYTF. CDR3 DNA: TGTGCCAGCAGCTTGGGCCGGATAATTAACTATGGCTACACCTTC.

This chain connects TRBV6-6 to TRBJ2-7, with TRBD2 as a possible D gene (6 bases). CDR1 is MNHNY, CDR2 SVGAGI, per germline (reference sequence). CDR3 size: 13 residues. V was clipped by 8 bases and J by 4 bases, with 15 bases between them. CDR3 sequence: CASWASEAYEQYF. DNA of the CDR3: TGTGCCAGCTGGGCTAGCGAGGCGTACGAGCAGTACTTC.

This clone was seen a few times. V and J are TRBV19 and TRBJ1-5, with D possibly being TRBD1 (6 bases). V lost 7 bases, J lost 0 bases, and 10 bases lay in between. Germline CDR1 is LNHDA and CDR2 is SQIVND (reference sequence). The CDR3 spans 14 residues. The CDR3 loop reads CASMRGFSNQPQHF. DNA of the CDR3: TGTGCCAGTATGAGGGGGTTTAGCAATCAGCCCCAGCATTTT.

The chain carries TRBV2 and TRBJ2-7; D uncertain. The CDR3 covers 11 residues. Germline loops: CDR1 SNHLY, CDR2 FYNNEI. The germline V and J ends were trimmed by 5 bases and 3 bases, with 5 bases remaining between them. CDR3 loop: CASSSDYEQYF. The CDR3 DNA is TGTGCCAGCAGTTCTGACTACGAGCAGTACTTC.

The V and J genes are TRBV11-2 and TRBJ1-2; 7 nucleotides line up with TRBD1. Germline V gene lookup returns CDR1 SGHAT and CDR2 FQNNGV. J gave up 4 bases and V 1 base, and 3 bases lay outside the gene matches. The CDR3 contains 14 residues. In DNA form, the CDR3 reads TGTGCCAGCAGCTTAGCCGGGACAGTCTATGGCTACACCTTC. Translated, it gives CASSLAGTVYGYTF. The full variable domain, its missing parts supplied by reference TRBV11-2 and TRBJ1-2, is EAGVAQSPRYKIIEKRQSVAFWCNPISGHATLYWYQQILGQGPKLLIQFQNNGVVDDSQLPKDRFSAERLKGVDSTLKIQPAKLEDSAVYLCASSLAGTVYGYTFGSGTRLTVV.